The following is a TCR beta chain sequence with its context. What it recognizes is unknown. These data originate in a study of cytomegalovirus exposure and HLA in healthy donors. Findings and caveats of the study: Reports showed the classifier diagnosing cytomegalovirus status with high specificity and sensitivity. The study found most TCR sequences rare, yet found some public TCRs in many donors.

This CDR3 has 15 residues. Losses at the gene ends were 6 bases for V and 3 bases for J; bases not matched to a gene: 7. Germline V gene sequence: CDR1 MDHEN, CDR2 SYDVKM. This PCR relied on a set of 60 Vbeta primers and 13 Jbeta primers. Here immunoSEQ multiplex PCR was the method, and the copy in TCRdb shows in-frame clones only, minus some. The sample yields 35,000 to 45,000 clones, roughly half seen once. Sequenced material: PBMCs. The TCR originated in a human donor in good health. J is TRBJ1-1 and V is TRBV28, with 10 positions matching TRBD1. The CDR3 DNA sequence: TGTGCCAGCAGCAGTGCGGGACAGGGGTACACTGAAGCTTTCTTT. Its protein product is CASSSAGQGYTEAFF.